The clone carrying this T cell receptor (beta chain) was recorded a few times. Antigen unknown. PCR employed 60 Vbeta and 13 Jbeta primers. Per the study methods: The count from a later analysis was some 81 million unique TCR beta chains, approximately 9.9 million of them shared. Here immunoSEQ multiplex PCR was the method, and the copy in TCRdb shows in-frame clones only, minus some. The D gene and trimming were derived from the DNA, and the V and J assignments and clone size from that table. The sample lists around 64,000 clones, around 78% occurring once. This sample was taken from a study of cytomegalovirus exposure and HLA in healthy donors. Whole-study results and caveats: Earlier results showed most TCR beta V segments being productive about 87% or about 30% of the time. TCR beta sequences reportedly predicted most subjects' HLA-A and HLA-B alleles accurately. Specificity of three CMV-associated chains for CMV antigens was verified in vitro.

Per the germline V gene, CDR1 is GTSNPN and CDR2 is SVGIG (reference sequence). The CDR3 contains 15 residues. Trimming took off 0 bases at V and 0 bases at J, with 6 bases between the two ends. Sequenced input: PBMCs. The receptor was isolated from a man aged 18 to 30 in good health and CMV-seropositive. This sequence joins TRBV30 and TRBJ2-6; D gene uncertain. The CDR3 sequence is CAWSVGLSGANVLTF. Written as DNA, the CDR3 is TGTGCCTGGAGTGTTGGGCTCTCTGGGGCCAACGTCCTGACTTTC.